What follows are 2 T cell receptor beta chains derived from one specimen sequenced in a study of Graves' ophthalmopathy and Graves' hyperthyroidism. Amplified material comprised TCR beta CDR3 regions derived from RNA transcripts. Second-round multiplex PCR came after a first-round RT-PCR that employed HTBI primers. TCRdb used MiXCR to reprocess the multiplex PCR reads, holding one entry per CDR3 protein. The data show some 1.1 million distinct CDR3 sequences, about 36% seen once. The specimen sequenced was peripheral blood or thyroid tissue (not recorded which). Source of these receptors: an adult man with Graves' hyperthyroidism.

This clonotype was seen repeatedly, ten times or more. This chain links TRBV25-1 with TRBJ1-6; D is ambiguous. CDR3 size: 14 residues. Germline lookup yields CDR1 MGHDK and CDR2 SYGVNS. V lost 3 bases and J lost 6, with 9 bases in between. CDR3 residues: CASSETAVNSPLHF. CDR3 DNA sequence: TGTGCCAGCAGTGAGACGGCGGTTAATTCACCCCTCCACTTT.

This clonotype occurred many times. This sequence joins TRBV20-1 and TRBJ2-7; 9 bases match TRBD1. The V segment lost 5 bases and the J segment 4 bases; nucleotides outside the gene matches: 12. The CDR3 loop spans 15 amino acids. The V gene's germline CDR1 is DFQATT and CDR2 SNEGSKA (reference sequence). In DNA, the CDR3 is TGCAGTGCTGGGTCCCCTCGGGACAGGGTTTACGAGCAGTACTTC. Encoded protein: CSAGSPRDRVYEQYF.